Here is one T cell receptor beta chain with its context. This specimen comes from a study of blood T cell repertoires in COVID-19. The CDR3 extends over 16 amino acids. The V gene's germline CDR1 is MNHNS and CDR2 SASEGT. V shed 0 bases and J shed 4 bases, with 12 bases lying between them. Authors' processing steps: Estimation of nucleated cell counts relied on the amplification of reference gene primers. Sequencing was performed with immunoSEQ multiplex PCR; in TCRdb, only in-frame clones are kept and a portion is missing. The DNA was the basis for D and trimming; V, J and clone size are from that table. The table includes 130,000 to 150,000 clones, approximately 79% detected once.

The sequence came from a man in his fifties or sixties with acute or convalescent COVID-19. V is TRBV6-1 and J is TRBJ1-4; tentative D call: TRBD1 (6 bases). What was sequenced was peripheral blood. CDR3 in DNA: TGTGCCAGCAGTGAAGCAAGCATAGGGGGTAATGAAAAACTGTTTTTT. It specifies CASSEASIGGNEKLFF.